These 28 T cell receptor beta chains were all obtained from the same sample, sequenced in a study of T-cell reconstitution after alpha-beta-depleted transplantation in children. The TCRbeta library was prepared with unique molecular identifiers. Via MiXCR, TCRdb re-called the PCR reads, giving one row per CDR3 protein. The sample lists around 340,000 distinct CDR3 sequences, less than 15% occurring once. The starting material was PBMCs, obtained from the stem cell graft. Receptors were obtained from a human donor who donated a stem cell graft to a child with Fanconi anemia.

This clonotype was detected only a few times. The CDR3 DNA sequence: TGCAGTGCTAGCCCTCCCCAGGGGGCGGAGAGTGAAAAACTGTTTTTT. Protein: CSASPPQGAESEKLFF. The V gene is TRBV20-1, the J gene TRBJ1-4; TRBD1 matches at 8 bases. J gave up 7 bases and V 3 bases, and 13 bases lay outside the gene matches. CDR3 length equals 16 residues. CDR1 and CDR2 from the germline V gene are DFQATT and SNEGSKA (reference sequence).

This clonotype came up a few times. J is TRBJ1-4 and V is TRBV5-5; unclear D gene. CDR1 is SGHKS, CDR2 YYEKEE, per germline (reference sequence). The CDR3 has 14 residues. The V and J ends lost 0 bases and 8 bases respectively, with 11 bases between them. As DNA, the CDR3 is TGTGCCAGCAGCTTGGGTCCCGGGCCGGAAAAACTGTTTTTT. Amino acids: CASSLGPGPEKLFF.

The V call is TRBV9, the J call TRBJ2-5; D possibly corresponds to TRBD1 (6 bases). The CDR3 length is 17 residues. Germline CDR1 is SGDLS and CDR2 is YYNGEE. V lost 2 bases to trimming and J lost 4 bases, with 21 bases between them. The CDR3 loop reads CASSVSRGRNSAETQYF. The CDR3 nucleotides are TGTGCCAGCAGCGTGTCCAGGGGCAGAAACTCCGCAGAGACCCAGTACTTC. Variable domain in full (rest from reference TRBV9 and TRBJ2-5): DSGVTQTPKHLITATGQRVTLRCSPRSGDLSVYWYQQSLDQGLQFLIQYYNGEERAKGNILERFSAQQFPDLHSELNLSSLELGDSALYFCASSVSRGRNSAETQYFGPGTRLLVL.

V and J are TRBV5-1 and TRBJ2-2; D is unresolved. Trimming shortened V by 1 base and J by 6 bases, and 10 bases separated the two germline ends. The CDR3 consists of 14 residues. Germline assignment: CDR1 SGHRS and CDR2 YFSETQ. The CDR3 DNA reads TGCGCCAGCAGCTTGACCGAAGGTCCCGGGGAGCTGTTTTTT. Translation: CASSLTEGPGELFF.

This clonotype showed up many times. The gene calls are TRBV11-2 and TRBJ2-7, with 11 bases aligning to TRBD1. The V gene's germline CDR1 is SGHAT and CDR2 FQNNGV. The V gene end was trimmed by 5 bases and the J gene end by 4 bases; junction bases not matched to a gene: 4. The CDR3 loop spans 14 amino acids. The CDR3 sequence is CASSPGDRGYEQYF. CDR3 coding DNA: TGTGCCAGCAGCCCGGGGGACAGGGGGTACGAGCAGTACTTC.

The chain recombines TRBV15 with TRBJ2-1, with D unclear. CDR1 is LNHNV and CDR2 is YYDKDF in the germline V gene (reference sequence). The V and J ends lost 0 bases and 5 bases respectively, with 17 bases between them. The CDR3 extends over 17 amino acids. This CDR3 is CATSRDRAGKLDNEQFF. CDR3 nucleotides: TGTGCCACCAGCAGAGATCGGGCAGGAAAGTTAGACAATGAGCAGTTCTTC.

This clonotype has a handful of counts. The chain is built from TRBV18 and TRBJ2-4; no clear D gene. Germline values: CDR1 KGHSH, CDR2 LQKENI. CDR3 length equals 16 residues. Trimming removed 0 bases from V and 4 bases from J, with 13 bases in between. The CDR3 DNA sequence: TGTGCCAGCTCACCACCGGGCGTTGGCTTAAAAAACATTCAGTACTTC. Protein: CASSPPGVGLKNIQYF.

On this clonotype itself: It may be a read error: a sequence one base away is much more abundant. The gene calls are TRBV5-1 and TRBJ1-3; D call uncertain. CDR3 size: 18 residues. The germline V and J ends were trimmed by 0 bases and 0 bases, with 16 bases remaining between them. Germline values: CDR1 SGHRS, CDR2 YFSETQ. Written as DNA, the CDR3 is TGCGCCAGCAGCTTGGGTACTGTACCGGATACCTCTGGAAACACCATATATTTT. This codes for CASSLGTVPDTSGNTIYF.

The chain uses TRBV11-2 and TRBJ2-7; 8 bases agree with TRBD2. The length of the CDR3 is 13 residues. V trimming: 5 bases; J trimming: 3 bases; junction bases outside the gene matches: 3. In germline, CDR1 is SGHAT, CDR2 FQNNGV. The CDR3 reads CASSQSGGYEQYV. DNA of the CDR3: TGTGCCAGCAGCCAGAGCGGGGGCTACGAGCAGTACGTC.

The chain combines TRBV29-1 with TRBJ2-7; 9 nucleotides align to TRBD1. With 5 bases clipped from V and 5 bases from J, the junction kept 7 bases outside the gene matches. Germline assignment: CDR1 SQVTM and CDR2 ANQGSEA. CDR3 size: 13 residues. Written as DNA, the CDR3 is TGCAGCGTTAAACACGGGACAGGGAACGAGCAGTACTTC. Its translation: CSVKHGTGNEQYF.

This clonotype has just a few counts. The gene calls are TRBV6-1 and TRBJ2-7, with D possibly TRBD2 on 5 matching bases. The CDR3 has 15 amino acids. V was clipped by 7 bases and J by 2 bases, with 18 bases between them. Germline V gives CDR1 MNHNS, CDR2 SASEGT. This CDR3 reads CASIQRAGGTYEQYV. The CDR3 DNA sequence: TGTGCCAGCATCCAAAGGGCCGGAGGAACCTACGAGCAGTACGTC.

J is TRBJ2-2 and V is TRBV19; D is unresolved. Deletions cut 4 bases from V and 1 base from J, with 10 bases between. This CDR3 comprises 15 residues. The V gene's germline CDR1 is LNHDA and CDR2 SQIVND (reference sequence). The CDR3 sequence is CASSRLELNTGELFF. The DNA for the CDR3 is TGTGCCAGTAGTAGGTTGGAGTTGAACACCGGGGAGCTGTTTTTT.

The chain uses TRBV7-6 and TRBJ2-5, with D maybe TRBD1 (6 bases). The CDR3 spans 17 residues. Between the trimmed V and J ends, which lost 1 base and 1 base, there was a span of 16 bases. In germline, CDR1 is SGHVS, CDR2 FNYEAQ. CDR3 DNA sequence: TGTGCCAGCAGCTTAGGATATTCAGGGGTCGGCCAAGAGACCCAGTACTTC. Its protein is CASSLGYSGVGQETQYF.

This clonotype was seen only a few times. The rearrangement links TRBV20-1 to TRBJ1-6; TRBD1 matches 8 bases. This CDR3 is built from 13 residues. In germline, CDR1 is DFQATT, CDR2 SNEGSKA (reference sequence). The junction had 6 bases not matched to a gene; V was cut back by 6 bases and J by 8 bases. CDR3 DNA: TGCAGTGCCCAGCGGGGACAGGATTCACCCCTCCACTTT. It specifies CSAQRGQDSPLHF.

The chain carries TRBV20-1 and TRBJ2-1, with TRBD2 matching over 7 bases. The V gene end was trimmed by 3 bases and the J gene end by 8 bases; junction bases not matched to a gene: 10. Germline V gene sequence: CDR1 DFQATT, CDR2 SNEGSKA (reference sequence). This CDR3 has 14 residues. The DNA of the CDR3 is TGCAGTGCTAGTATGAGCGGGGAGGGCGATGAGCAGTTCTTC. Translation: CSASMSGEGDEQFF.

This chain connects TRBV3-1 to TRBJ1-1; D is perhaps TRBD1 (5 bases). The germline CDR1 and CDR2 sequences are LGHDT and YNNKEL (reference sequence). Trimming cost V 1 base and J 7 bases, with 7 bases left between them. There are 12 residues in the CDR3. The CDR3 DNA follows: TGTGCCAGCAGCCAAGGGACACTTGAAGCTTTCTTT. It yields the protein CASSQGTLEAFF.

The CDR3 coding sequence is TGCGCCAGCAGCTTGGAAGTGGGAGGGTCCGCAGATACGCAGTATTTT. Translating gives CASSLEVGGSADTQYF. V usage is TRBV5-1 and J usage is TRBJ2-3; 7 positions match TRBD2. The CDR3 has 16 residues. The V segment lost 0 bases and the J segment 4 bases; nucleotides outside the gene matches: 8. Germline V gene data show CDR1 as SGHRS and CDR2 as YFSETQ.

The sample holds a few counts of this clonotype. This chain uses TRBV9 with TRBJ2-3; no clear D. The CDR3 is 15 amino acids. Trimming shortened V by 4 bases and J by 0 bases, and 12 bases separated the two germline ends. Looked up from germline, CDR1 is SGDLS and CDR2 is YYNGEE. The CDR3 DNA reads TGTGCCAGCAGCCCCACGTCTCATAGCACAGATACGCAGTATTTT. Its translation is CASSPTSHSTDTQYF.

The chain couples TRBV6-1 to TRBJ1-4; D is unclear. The CDR3 length is 15 residues. V lost 5 bases and J 7 bases, leaving 17 bases between the germline ends. The germline V gene has CDR1 MNHNS and CDR2 SASEGT. The DNA of the CDR3 is TGTGCCAGCAGTCGCTCTGCGAGGGCCGGTGAAAAACTGTTTTTT. This codes for CASSRSARAGEKLFF.

This clonotype has just a few counts. The gene calls are TRBV4-3 and TRBJ2-5; no reliable D call. This CDR3 comprises 14 residues. Germline loops: CDR1 LGHNA, CDR2 YSLEER. Trimming took off 4 bases at V and 5 bases at J, with 14 bases between the two ends. CDR3 residues: CASSPRVGWETQYF. Here the CDR3 DNA reads TGCGCCAGCAGCCCCCGCGTCGGGTGGGAGACCCAGTACTTC.

This clonotype was counted at least ten times. The J gene is TRBJ2-3, the V gene TRBV28; 9 nucleotides align to TRBD2. Germline V gene sequence: CDR1 MDHEN, CDR2 SYDVKM. V gave up 6 bases and J gave up 5 bases; unmatched junction bases: 12. The CDR3 covers 16 residues. The DNA for the CDR3 is TGTGCCAGCAGCCCCCGGGGGCGGGGGGGCCAAGATACGCAGTATTTT. It is translated as CASSPRGRGGQDTQYF.

Many counts were recorded for this clonotype. The V call is TRBV7-8, the J call TRBJ2-5; 13 bases align to TRBD2. Per the germline V gene, CDR1 is SGHVS and CDR2 is FQNEAQ. The CDR3 contains 16 residues. The ends lost 3 bases at V and 6 bases at J; junction bases unmatched: 7. The CDR3, as DNA: TGTGCCAGCAGCTTTATGACTAGCGGGGGGATGCAGACCCAGTACTTC. The encoded protein is CASSFMTSGGMQTQYF. The full variable domain, completed using reference TRBV7-8 and TRBJ2-5, is GAGVSQSPRYKVAKRGQDVALRCDPISGHVSLFWYQQALGQGPEFLTYFQNEAQLDKSGLPSDRFFAERPEGSVSTLKIQRTQQEDSAVYLCASSFMTSGGMQTQYFGPGTRLLVL.

V and J are TRBV6-1 and TRBJ2-3; D is possibly TRBD1 or TRBD2 (6 bases each). V was clipped by 6 bases and J by 2 bases, with 9 bases between them. CDR1 and CDR2 (germline): MNHNS, SASEGT. The CDR3 is made up of 13 amino acids. The CDR3 region has the DNA TGTGCCAGCAGGCGGGACACCACAGATACGCAGTATTTT. It codes for CASRRDTTDTQYF.

This clonotype turned up a few times. V and J are TRBV7-2 and TRBJ1-1; D is unresolved. Germline V gene data show CDR1 as SGHTA and CDR2 as FQGNSA. V dropped 3 bases and J dropped 0 bases, with 11 bases sitting between them. This CDR3 has 15 residues. CDR3 protein: CASSFSPSMNTEAFF. In DNA form, the CDR3 reads TGTGCCAGCAGCTTTAGTCCGAGCATGAACACTGAAGCTTTCTTT. Together with reference TRBV7-2 and TRBJ1-1, the CDR3 gives the full variable domain: GAGVSQSPSNKVTEKGKDVELRCDPISGHTALYWYRQSLGQGLEFLIYFQGNSAPDKSGLPSDRFSAERTGGSVSTLTIQRTQQEDSAVYLCASSFSPSMNTEAFFGQGTRLTVV.

The chain is built from TRBV5-1 and TRBJ1-6; no definite D call. Germline loops: CDR1 SGHRS, CDR2 YFSETQ. Trimming shortened V by 0 bases and J by 8 bases, and 12 bases separated the two germline ends. The CDR3 contains 15 residues. This CDR3 reads CASSLDGNDHSPLHF. CDR3 DNA sequence: TGCGCCAGCAGCTTGGATGGAAACGATCATTCACCCCTCCACTTT.

This clonotype has at least ten counts. The chain links TRBV10-2 to TRBJ2-5; possible D gene TRBD1, 6 bases. Trimming shortened V by 2 bases and J by 1 base, and 11 bases separated the two germline ends. CDR1 is WSHSY and CDR2 is SAAADI in the germline V gene. The CDR3 consists of 15 residues. The CDR3 DNA is TGCGCCAGCAGTGAGGCGGACAGAGTCCAAGAGACCCAGTACTTC. Translated: CASSEADRVQETQYF.

In this sample, this clonotype turned up many times. In DNA, the CDR3 is TGTGCCAGCAGCTCAGAAAGGAACGGTCAGCCCCAGCATTTT. This translates into CASSSERNGQPQHF. The J gene is TRBJ1-5, the V gene TRBV12-3 or TRBV12-4; D call uncertain. There are 14 residues in the CDR3. With 6 bases removed from V and 6 bases from J, the gap between germline ends came to 15 bases.

This clonotype appeared a few times. The chain uses TRBV5-1 and TRBJ2-3; the D gene could be TRBD1 or TRBD2 (5 bases each). This CDR3 region has 15 residues. V was cut by 1 base and J by 6 bases, with 15 bases left in between. Germline loops: CDR1 SGHRS, CDR2 YFSETQ. The CDR3 spells CASSLLDPGPDTQYF. CDR3 in DNA: TGCGCCAGCAGCTTGCTTGACCCGGGGCCGGATACGCAGTATTTT.